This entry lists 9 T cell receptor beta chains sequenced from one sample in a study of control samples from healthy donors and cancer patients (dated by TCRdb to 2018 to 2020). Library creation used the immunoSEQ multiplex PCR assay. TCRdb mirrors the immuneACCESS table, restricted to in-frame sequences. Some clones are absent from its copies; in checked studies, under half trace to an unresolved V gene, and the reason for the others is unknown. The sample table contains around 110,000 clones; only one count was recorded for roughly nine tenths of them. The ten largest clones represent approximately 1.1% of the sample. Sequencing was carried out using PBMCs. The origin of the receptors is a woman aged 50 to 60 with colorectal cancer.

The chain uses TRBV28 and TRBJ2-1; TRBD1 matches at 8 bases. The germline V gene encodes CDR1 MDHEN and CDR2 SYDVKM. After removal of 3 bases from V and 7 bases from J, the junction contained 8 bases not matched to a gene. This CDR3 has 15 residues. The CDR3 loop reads CASSFQRTGTNEQFF. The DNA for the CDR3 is TGTGCCAGCAGTTTCCAGAGGACAGGGACGAATGAGCAGTTCTTC.

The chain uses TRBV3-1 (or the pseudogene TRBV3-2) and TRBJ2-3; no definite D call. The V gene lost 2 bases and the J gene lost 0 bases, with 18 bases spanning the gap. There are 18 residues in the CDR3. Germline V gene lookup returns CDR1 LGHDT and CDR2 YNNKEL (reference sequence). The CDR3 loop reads CASSQFVRRATSTDTQYF. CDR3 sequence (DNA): TGTGCCAGCAGCCAATTCGTCCGGCGAGCGACTAGCACAGATACGCAGTATTTT.

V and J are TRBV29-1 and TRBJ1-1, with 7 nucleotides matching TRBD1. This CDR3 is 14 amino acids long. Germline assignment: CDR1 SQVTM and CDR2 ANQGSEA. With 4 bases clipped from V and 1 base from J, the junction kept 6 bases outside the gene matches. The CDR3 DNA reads TGCAGCGTTGCGACAGGGACCGGGAACACTGAAGCTTTCTTT. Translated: CSVATGTGNTEAFF. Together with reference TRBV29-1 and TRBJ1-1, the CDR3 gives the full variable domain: SAVISQKPSRDICQRGTSLTIQCQVDSQVTMMFWYRQQPGQSLTLIATANQGSEATYESGFVIDKFPISRPNLTFSTLTVSNMSPEDSSIYLCSVATGTGNTEAFFGQGTRLTVV.

The CDR3 region has the DNA TGTGCCAGCAGTACCTGGACTAGCGGGGGTCAAGGTGGCGAGCAGTACTTC. Translated, it gives CASSTWTSGGQGGEQYF. The chain is built from TRBV27 and TRBJ2-7; 13 bases line up with TRBD2. The V gene's germline CDR1 is MNHEY and CDR2 SMNVEV (reference sequence). The junction had 13 bases not matched to a gene; V was cut back by 5 bases and J by 6 bases. The CDR3 consists of 17 residues.

This chain's CDR3 is CSVEAEDYGYTF. The CDR3 DNA reads as TGCAGCGTTGAAGCCGAGGACTATGGCTACACCTTC. The gene calls are TRBV29-1 and TRBJ1-2; no definite D call. Trimming took off 1 base at V and 3 bases at J, with 6 bases between the two ends. The CDR3 covers 12 residues. Germline assignment: CDR1 SQVTM and CDR2 ANQGSEA. The whole variable domain, remainder taken from reference TRBV29-1 and TRBJ1-2, is SAVISQKPSRDICQRGTSLTIQCQVDSQVTMMFWYRQQPGQSLTLIATANQGSEATYESGFVIDKFPISRPNLTFSTLTVSNMSPEDSSIYLCSVEAEDYGYTFGSGTRLTVV.

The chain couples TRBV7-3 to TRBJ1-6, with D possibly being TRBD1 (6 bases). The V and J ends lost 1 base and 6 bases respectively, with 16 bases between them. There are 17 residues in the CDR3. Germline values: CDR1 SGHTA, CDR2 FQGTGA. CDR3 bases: TGTGCCAGCAGCTTAAGCCCTTACAGGGAGAGTAATTCACCCCTCCACTTT. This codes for CASSLSPYRESNSPLHF.

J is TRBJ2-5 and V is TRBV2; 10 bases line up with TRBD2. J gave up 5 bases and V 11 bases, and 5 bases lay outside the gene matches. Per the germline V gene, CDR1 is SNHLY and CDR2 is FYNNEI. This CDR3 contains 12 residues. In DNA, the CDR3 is TGTGCCGGTTCAGCGGGGGGGGAGACCCAGTACTTC. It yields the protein CAGSAGGETQYF. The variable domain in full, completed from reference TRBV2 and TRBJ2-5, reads EPEVTQTPSHQVTQMGQEVILRCVPISNHLYFYWYRQILGQKVEFLVSFYNNEISEKSEIFDDQFSVERPDGSNFTLKIRSTKLEDSAMYFCAGSAGGETQYFGPGTRLLVL.

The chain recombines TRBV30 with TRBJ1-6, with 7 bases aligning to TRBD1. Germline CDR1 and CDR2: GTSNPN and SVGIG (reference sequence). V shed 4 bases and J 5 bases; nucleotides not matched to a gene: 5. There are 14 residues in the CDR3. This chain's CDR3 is CAWIQGLDNSPLHF. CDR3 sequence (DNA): TGTGCCTGGATACAGGGGCTGGATAATTCACCCCTCCACTTT.

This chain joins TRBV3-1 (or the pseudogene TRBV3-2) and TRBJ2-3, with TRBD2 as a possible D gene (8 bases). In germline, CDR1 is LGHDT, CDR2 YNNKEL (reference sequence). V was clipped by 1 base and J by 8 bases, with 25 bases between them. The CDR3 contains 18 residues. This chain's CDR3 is CASSQGKTSVRGVGTQYF. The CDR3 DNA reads TGTGCCAGCAGCCAAGGAAAGACTAGCGTCAGGGGGGTGGGTACGCAGTATTTT.